The sample holds a few counts of the clone carrying this T cell receptor beta chain. Its antigen is not identified. This entry comes from a study of early T cells in non-severe SARS-CoV-2 infection. Overall study context: With bulk RNA from unsorted whole blood as input, sequencing yielded unpaired chains. General study points: Using VDJdb, the matching emphasized anti-spike CD8 responses while missing private and CD4 specificities.

V lost 1 base and J 8 bases, leaving 21 bases between the germline ends. The CDR3 contains 17 residues. The V gene's germline CDR1 is WNHNN and CDR2 SYGVQD (reference sequence). Unique molecular identifiers were added to individual cDNA molecules. TCRdb used MiXCR to reprocess the 5' RACE reads, holding one entry per CDR3 protein. The sample yields approximately 39,000 distinct CDR3 sequences, about 9.3% seen once. The V gene is TRBV10-1, the J gene TRBJ2-1; weak D call: TRBD2 (6 bases). The sequence came from an adult who was a healthcare worker with PCR-confirmed SARS-CoV-2 infection or an uninfected control (not recorded which). Sequences were obtained from whole blood. CDR3 region: CASSEYPVGRTWYEQFF. CDR3 nucleotide sequence: TGCGCCAGCAGTGAGTATCCGGTTGGGAGGACTTGGTATGAGCAGTTCTTC.